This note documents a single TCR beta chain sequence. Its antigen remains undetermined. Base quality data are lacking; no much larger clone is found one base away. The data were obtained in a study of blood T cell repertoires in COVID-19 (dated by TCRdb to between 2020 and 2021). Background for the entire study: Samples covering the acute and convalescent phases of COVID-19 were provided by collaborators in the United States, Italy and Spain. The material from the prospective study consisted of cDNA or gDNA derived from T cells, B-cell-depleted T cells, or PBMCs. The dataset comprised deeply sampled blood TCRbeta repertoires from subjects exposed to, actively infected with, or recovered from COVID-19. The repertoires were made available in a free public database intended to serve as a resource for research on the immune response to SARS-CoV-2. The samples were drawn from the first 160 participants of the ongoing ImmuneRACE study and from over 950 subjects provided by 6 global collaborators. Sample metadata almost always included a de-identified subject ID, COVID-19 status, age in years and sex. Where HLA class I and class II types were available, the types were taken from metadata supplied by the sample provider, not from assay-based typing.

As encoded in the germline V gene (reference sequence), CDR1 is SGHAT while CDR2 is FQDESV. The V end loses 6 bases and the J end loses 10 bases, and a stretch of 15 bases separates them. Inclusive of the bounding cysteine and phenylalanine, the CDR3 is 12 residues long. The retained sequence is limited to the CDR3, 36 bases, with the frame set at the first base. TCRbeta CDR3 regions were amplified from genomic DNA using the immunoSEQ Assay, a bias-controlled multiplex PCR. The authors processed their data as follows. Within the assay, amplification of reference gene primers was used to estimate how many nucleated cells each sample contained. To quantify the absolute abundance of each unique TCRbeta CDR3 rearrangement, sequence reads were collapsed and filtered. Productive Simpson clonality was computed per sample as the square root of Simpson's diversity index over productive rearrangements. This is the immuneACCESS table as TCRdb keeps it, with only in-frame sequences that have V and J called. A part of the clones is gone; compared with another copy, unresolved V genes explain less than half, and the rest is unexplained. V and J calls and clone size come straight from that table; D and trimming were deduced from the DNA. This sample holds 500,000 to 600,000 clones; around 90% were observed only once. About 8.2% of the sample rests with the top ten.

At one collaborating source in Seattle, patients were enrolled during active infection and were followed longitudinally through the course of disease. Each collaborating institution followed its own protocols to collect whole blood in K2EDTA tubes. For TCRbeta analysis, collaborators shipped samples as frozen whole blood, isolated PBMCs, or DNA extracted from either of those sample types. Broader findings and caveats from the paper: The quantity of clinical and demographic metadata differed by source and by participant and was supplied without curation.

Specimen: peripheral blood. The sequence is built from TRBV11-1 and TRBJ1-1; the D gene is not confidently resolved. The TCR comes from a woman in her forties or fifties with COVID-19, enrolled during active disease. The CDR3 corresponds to CASSSPYTGAFF. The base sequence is TGTGCCAGCAGTTCACCATACACGGGAGCTTTCTTT.